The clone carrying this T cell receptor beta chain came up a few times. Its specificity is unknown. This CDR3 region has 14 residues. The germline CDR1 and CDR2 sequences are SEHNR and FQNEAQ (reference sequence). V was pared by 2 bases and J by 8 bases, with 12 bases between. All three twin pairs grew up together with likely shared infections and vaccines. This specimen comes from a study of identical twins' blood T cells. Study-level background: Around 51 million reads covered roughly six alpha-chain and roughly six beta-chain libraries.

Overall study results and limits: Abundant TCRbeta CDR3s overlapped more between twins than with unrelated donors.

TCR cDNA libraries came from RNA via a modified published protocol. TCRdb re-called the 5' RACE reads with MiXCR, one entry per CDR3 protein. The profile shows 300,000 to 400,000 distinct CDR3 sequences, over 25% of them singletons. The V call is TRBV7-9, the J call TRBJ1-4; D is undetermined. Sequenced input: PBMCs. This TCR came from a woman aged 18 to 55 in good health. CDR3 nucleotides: TGTGCCAGCAGCTTACCCTGGCCCGAGGAAAAACTGTTTTTT. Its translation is CASSLPWPEEKLFF.